These T cell receptor beta chains were read from a single sample in a study of neurological immune-mediated disorders. TCRdb re-derived calls from the 5' RACE reads in MiXCR, one entry per CDR3 protein. The top ten hold about 2% of the sample, which has fewer than 85,000 distinct CDR3 sequences, 5% to 6% seen once. Specimen: PBMCs. The source is a woman in her 30s with multiple sclerosis. Each CDR3 is given with its conserved first and last residue. The D gene is left open where the match is weak. The listing skips clone size in some rows; elsewhere it reads once, few, many or a size class.

D	V	J	size	CDR3	DNA
TRBD2	TRBV20-1	TRBJ2-1	many	CSAPGLTFSYEQFF	TGCAGTGCTCCGGGACTAACGTTCAGCTATGAGCAGTTCTTC
TRBD2	TRBV5-1	TRBJ2-2	many	CASSALGLPNTGELFF	TGCGCCAGCAGCGCCCTGGGACTACCCAACACCGGGGAGCTGTTTTTT
TRBD2	TRBV7-2	TRBJ2-2	many	CASSRRGTVGGELFF	TGTGCCAGCAGCAGGCGGGGGACCGTTGGCGGGGAGCTGTTTTTT
TRBD2	TRBV5-6	TRBJ2-2	many	CASSLLELAVGELFF	TGTGCCAGCAGCTTATTGGAACTAGCGGTCGGGGAGCTGTTTTTT
TRBD2	TRBV27	TRBJ2-7	many	CASSFSLAEPSYEQYF	TGTGCCAGCAGTTTTTCCCTAGCGGAGCCCTCCTACGAGCAGTACTTC
TRBD1	TRBV29-1	TRBJ1-1	NA	CSVDRVLNTEAFF	TGCAGCGTAGACAGGGTCCTGAACACTGAAGCTTTCTTT
NA	TRBV5-1	TRBJ1-1	many	CASSSSGGNTEAFF	TGCGCCAGCAGCTCTAGTGGGGGAAACACTGAAGCTTTCTTT
NA	TRBV7-2	TRBJ2-5	few	CASSLDSGETQYF	TGTGCCAGCAGCCTCGACAGCGGAGAGACCCAGTACTTC
NA	TRBV6-6	TRBJ2-1	many	CASSPLHEQFF	TGTGCCAGCAGCCCTTTACATGAGCAGTTCTTC
TRBD1	TRBV12-3/TRBV12-4	TRBJ2-1	many	CASSLRNRGRGNEQFF	TGTGCCAGCAGTTTAAGGAACAGGGGGCGCGGTAATGAGCAGTTCTTC
NA	TRBV5-1	TRBJ2-7	many	CASSRGPSYEQYF	TGCGCCAGCAGCAGGGGACCCTCCTACGAGCAGTACTTC
TRBD2	TRBV20-1	TRBJ2-7	NA	CSARLREGPPYEQYF	TGCAGTGCTAGATTGCGGGAGGGCCCCCCCTACGAGCAGTACTTC